One and the same sample provided the 22 T cell receptor beta chains below, sequenced in a study of blood T cells in healthy people across ages. Then a second PCR, running about 7 to 11 cycles, was carried out with a sample-barcoded 5' primer and a J-beta primer mix. MiXCR, run by TCRdb on the 5' RACE reads, gives a single entry per CDR3 protein. The sample holds approximately 1.5 million distinct CDR3 sequences, around 35% seen once. Sequencing input: blood. These receptor sequences come from a woman aged 25 to 39 in good health.

Many counts were recorded for this clonotype. J is TRBJ2-5 and V is TRBV10-3, with TRBD1 identical over 8 bases. V trimming: 6 bases; J trimming: 1 base; junction bases outside the gene matches: 1. The CDR3 runs to 13 residues. CDR1 and CDR2 from the germline V gene are ENHRY and SYGVKD. CDR3 in DNA: TGTGCCATCAGGGGGACAGGCCAAGAGACCCAGTACTTC. Translating it yields CAIRGTGQETQYF.

This rearrangement joins TRBV29-1 to TRBJ2-2, with 7 bases fitting TRBD2. The CDR3 has 13 residues. CDR1 and CDR2 (germline): SQVTM, ANQGSEA. V shed 6 bases and J 7 bases; nucleotides not matched to a gene: 8. The CDR3 reads CSVGGGVGGELFF. CDR3 nucleotides: TGCAGCGTCGGGGGAGGGGTTGGCGGGGAGCTGTTTTTT.

This clonotype was detected only a few times. V usage is TRBV27 and J usage is TRBJ2-7; TRBD1 is a possible D gene (6 bases). Deletions cut 10 bases from V and 4 bases from J, with 20 bases between. The V gene's germline CDR1 is MNHEY and CDR2 SMNVEV (reference sequence). The CDR3 runs to 14 residues. The CDR3 here is CATTKDSELYEQYF. DNA for the CDR3: TGTGCCACCACGAAGGACAGCGAGCTGTACGAGCAGTACTTC.

This clonotype was counted a few times. This sequence joins TRBV13 and TRBJ2-1; 7 bases agree with TRBD1. Looked up from germline, CDR1 is PRHDT and CDR2 is FYEKMQ (reference sequence). This CDR3 is built from 15 residues. V trimming: 6 bases; J trimming: 3 bases; junction bases outside the gene matches: 8. The CDR3 reads CASRPDRAHYNEQFF. The CDR3 nucleotides are TGTGCCAGCAGACCCGACAGGGCTCACTACAATGAGCAGTTCTTC.

This clonotype has more than one count but fewer than ten. This chain connects TRBV20-1 to TRBJ2-3, with 10 nucleotides matching TRBD2. This CDR3 has 9 amino acids. Germline V gives CDR1 DFQATT, CDR2 SNEGSKA (reference sequence). V dropped 5 bases and J dropped 14; count of bases not matched to a gene: 1. DNA of the CDR3: TGCAGTGCTGGGACTAGCGTGTATTTT. It encodes CSAGTSVYF.

The chain employs TRBV3-1 and TRBJ2-5; D is possibly TRBD2 (6 bases). V was cut by 0 bases and J by 4 bases, with 9 bases left in between. Germline V gene data show CDR1 as LGHDT and CDR2 as YNNKEL (reference sequence). This CDR3 contains 14 residues. As DNA, the CDR3 is TGTGCCAGCAGCCAAGATCGGGGGTCAGAGACCCAGTACTTC. It codes for CASSQDRGSETQYF.

This sequence joins TRBV10-3 and TRBJ2-2; TRBD1 agrees at 9 bases. Looked up from germline, CDR1 is ENHRY and CDR2 is SYGVKD. The junction had 4 bases not matched to a gene; V was cut back by 3 bases and J by 5 bases. This CDR3 comprises 15 residues. Written as DNA, the CDR3 is TGTGCCATCAGTGACGACAGGGGGGTGACCGGGGAGCTGTTTTTT. Its protein is CAISDDRGVTGELFF.

The chain combines TRBV30 with TRBJ1-2; no reliable D call. Germline V gives CDR1 GTSNPN, CDR2 SVGIG (reference sequence). The germline V and J ends were trimmed by 0 bases and 2 bases, with 7 bases remaining between them. The CDR3 covers 13 residues. The CDR3 nucleotides are TGTGCCTGGAGTGTACAACTCAACTATGGCTACACCTTC. It yields the protein CAWSVQLNYGYTF.

The V call is TRBV7-8, the J call TRBJ2-1, with D uncertain. Germline lookup yields CDR1 SGHVS and CDR2 FQNEAQ. CDR3 length equals 15 residues. Between the trimmed V and J ends, which lost 3 bases and 5 bases, there was a span of 14 bases. The CDR3 nucleotides are TGTGCCAGCAGCTTTCTATCCGGATATGACAATGAGCAGTTCTTC. Protein product: CASSFLSGYDNEQFF. Filled out from reference TRBV7-8 and TRBJ2-1, the complete variable domain reads GAGVSQSPRYKVAKRGQDVALRCDPISGHVSLFWYQQALGQGPEFLTYFQNEAQLDKSGLPSDRFFAERPEGSVSTLKIQRTQQEDSAVYLCASSFLSGYDNEQFFGPGTRLTVL.

With regard to this clonotype: A much larger clonotype is one base distant, so this may be a read error. The V call is TRBV6-6, the J call TRBJ2-1; a possible D gene is TRBD1 (6 bases). Germline values: CDR1 MNHNY, CDR2 SVGAGI (reference sequence). The CDR3 contains 14 residues. Deletions cut 2 bases from V and 9 bases from J, with 14 bases between. CDR3 DNA: TGTGCCAGCAGTTACGCGCAGGGGTCCAGTGAGCAGTTCTTC. It translates to CASSYAQGSSEQFF.

This clonotype appeared many times. This sequence joins TRBV12-5 and TRBJ2-1; a weak D match, TRBD2 (7 bases). Trimming stripped 0 bases from V and 4 bases from J, with 13 bases between. This CDR3 has 16 amino acids. Per germline, CDR1 LGHNT and CDR2 FRNRAP. The CDR3 loop reads CASGLVRGGRYNEQFF. The CDR3 coding sequence is TGTGCTAGTGGTTTGGTACGCGGGGGCCGGTACAATGAGCAGTTCTTC.

The chain is built from TRBV6-5 and TRBJ2-5; 7 bases match TRBD1. CDR3 length equals 14 residues. Germline trimming cut 8 bases from V and 6 bases from J; bases unmatched to any gene: 12. Germline CDR1 and CDR2: MNHEY and SVGAGI. CDR3 DNA sequence: TGTGCCAGCCGACGGGACAGTACAGTAAAGACCCAGTACTTC. The encoded protein is CASRRDSTVKTQYF.

Many counts were recorded for this clonotype. The genes are TRBV7-9 and TRBJ2-3, with D possibly matching TRBD2 (6 bases). This CDR3 is built from 13 residues. Trimming removed 10 bases at V and 2 bases at J, with 13 bases between. CDR1 SEHNR and CDR2 FQNEAQ come from the germline V gene (reference sequence). The CDR3 coding sequence is TGTGCCACCGTAGCGGAAAACACAGATACGCAGTATTTT. Its protein product is CATVAENTDTQYF.

This chain uses TRBV6-5 with TRBJ2-4; 11 nucleotides align to TRBD1. The last part of the DNA fits TRBJ2-7 better; the J call may be wrong. The CDR3 runs to 19 residues. Looked up from germline, CDR1 is MNHEY and CDR2 is SVGAGI. The DNA of the CDR3 is TGTGCCAGCAGTTACACCAACTCATGGGACAGGGGGGAACACTACGAGCAGTACTTC. Protein product: CASSYTNSWDRGEHYEQYF.

On this clonotype: A clone one base away is much larger, so this may be a read error. The rearrangement joins TRBV5-5 to TRBJ1-4; no definite D call. From germline, CDR1 is SGHKS and CDR2 YYEKEE (reference sequence). The CDR3 consists of 14 residues. The CDR3 DNA sequence: TGTGCCGGCAGCTTAGGGCAGGATAATGAAAAACTGTTTTTT. Its protein product is CAGSLGQDNEKLFF. Full variable domain (missing parts from reference TRBV5-5 and TRBJ1-4): DAGVTQSPTHLIKTRGQQVTLRCSPISGHKSVSWYQQVLGQGPQFIFQYYEKEERGRGNFPDRFSARQFPNYSSELNVNALLLGDSALYLCAGSLGQDNEKLFFGSGTQLSVL.

The gene calls are TRBV20-1 and TRBJ2-7; D is undetermined. The V end was cut by 3 bases, the J end by 5 bases, with 11 bases between. CDR1 and CDR2 from the germline V gene are DFQATT and SNEGSKA (reference sequence). This CDR3 is built from 12 residues. The CDR3 loop reads CSARGFIDEQYF. CDR3 sequence (DNA): TGCAGTGCTAGGGGGTTTATAGACGAGCAGTACTTC.

This clonotype came up a few times. The V and J genes are TRBV20-1 and TRBJ2-3; D is uncertain. CDR3 length equals 14 residues. Per the germline V gene, CDR1 is DFQATT and CDR2 is SNEGSKA (reference sequence). V lost 3 bases to trimming and J lost 1 base, with 11 bases between them. The CDR3 region has the DNA TGCAGTGCTAGGACTTTTAGTCGCACAGATACGCAGTATTTT. Translation: CSARTFSRTDTQYF.

The chain couples TRBV10-1 to TRBJ1-6; 7 nucleotides line up with TRBD1. This CDR3 region has 19 residues. J lost 6 bases, V lost 2 bases, and 16 bases had no gene match. The germline V gene encodes CDR1 WNHNN and CDR2 SYGVQD (reference sequence). CDR3: CASSEVAGTVYGLNSPLHF. DNA for the CDR3: TGCGCCAGCAGTGAGGTAGCCGGGACAGTCTACGGACTTAATTCACCCCTCCACTTT.

The rearrangement links TRBV20-1 to TRBJ1-1; the D is unclear. Trimming took 0 bases from V and 10 from J, leaving 12 bases between them. CDR3 length: 12 residues. Per the germline V gene, CDR1 is DFQATT and CDR2 is SNEGSKA (reference sequence). In nucleotides, the CDR3 is TGCAGTGCTAGAGATCTGGCCCCGGGAGCTTTCTTT. This encodes CSARDLAPGAFF.

The chain employs TRBV12-3 or TRBV12-4 and TRBJ1-2; a possible D gene is TRBD1 (5 bases). CDR3 length: 15 amino acids. With 1 base removed from V and 0 bases from J, the gap between germline ends came to 9 bases. The CDR3 region is CASSLGGTTNYGYTF. CDR3 bases: TGTGCCAGCAGTTTAGGAGGGACTACTAACTATGGCTACACCTTC.

In this sample, this clonotype turned up a few times. The chain recombines TRBV29-1 with TRBJ2-3; 9 nucleotides agree with TRBD1. J gave up 1 base and V 5 bases, and 4 bases lay outside the gene matches. CDR1 is SQVTM and CDR2 is ANQGSEA in the germline V gene. The length of the CDR3 is 14 residues. DNA for the CDR3: TGCAGCGTTAATAGGGACAGGGGCACAGATACGCAGTATTTT. Translation: CSVNRDRGTDTQYF.

The gene calls are TRBV5-1 and TRBJ2-3; D may be TRBD2 (5 bases). CDR3 length: 16 amino acids. Trimming took off 5 bases at V and 6 bases at J, with 22 bases between the two ends. The germline V gene has CDR1 SGHRS and CDR2 YFSETQ. The CDR3: CASRETGGHLGDTQYF. The CDR3, as DNA: TGCGCCAGCAGAGAAACTGGCGGGCACTTGGGGGATACGCAGTATTTT.